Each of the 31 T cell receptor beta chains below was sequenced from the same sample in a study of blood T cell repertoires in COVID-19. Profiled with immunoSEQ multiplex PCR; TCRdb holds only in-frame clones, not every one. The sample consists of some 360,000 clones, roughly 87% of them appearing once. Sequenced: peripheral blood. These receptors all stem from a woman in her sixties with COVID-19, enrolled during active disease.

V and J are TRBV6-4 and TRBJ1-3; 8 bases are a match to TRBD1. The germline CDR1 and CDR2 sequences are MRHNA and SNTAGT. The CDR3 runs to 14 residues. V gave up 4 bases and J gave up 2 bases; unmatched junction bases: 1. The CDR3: CASSATGAGNTIYF. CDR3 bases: TGTGCCAGCAGTGCGACAGGGGCTGGAAACACCATATATTTT.

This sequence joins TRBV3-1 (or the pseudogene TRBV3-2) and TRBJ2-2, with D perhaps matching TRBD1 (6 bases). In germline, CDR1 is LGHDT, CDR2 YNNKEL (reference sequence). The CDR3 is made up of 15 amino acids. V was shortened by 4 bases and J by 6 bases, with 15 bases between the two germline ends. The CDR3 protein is CASSPTGKSSGELFF. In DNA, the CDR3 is TGTGCCAGCAGCCCCACAGGGAAATCTTCCGGGGAGCTGTTTTTT.

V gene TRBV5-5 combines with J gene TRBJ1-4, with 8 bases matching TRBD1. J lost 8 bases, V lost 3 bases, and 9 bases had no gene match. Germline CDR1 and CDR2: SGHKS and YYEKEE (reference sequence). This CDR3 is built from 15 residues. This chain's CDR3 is CASSYRQGSREKLFF. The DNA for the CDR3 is TGTGCCAGCAGCTATCGACAGGGGAGCCGGGAAAAACTGTTTTTT. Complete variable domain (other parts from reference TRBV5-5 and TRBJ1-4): DAGVTQSPTHLIKTRGQQVTLRCSPISGHKSVSWYQQVLGQGPQFIFQYYEKEERGRGNFPDRFSARQFPNYSSELNVNALLLGDSALYLCASSYRQGSREKLFFGSGTQLSVL.

Here the CDR3 reads CASSFTGVGGYTF. The CDR3 nucleotides read TGTGCCAGCAGCTTCACAGGGGTGGGTGGCTACACCTTC. The chain carries TRBV7-8 and TRBJ1-2, with 7 bases identical to TRBD1. With 3 bases clipped from V and 7 bases from J, the junction kept 5 bases outside the gene matches. This CDR3 is 13 amino acids long. The V gene's germline CDR1 is SGHVS and CDR2 FQNEAQ. The whole variable domain, remainder taken from reference TRBV7-8 and TRBJ1-2, is GAGVSQSPRYKVAKRGQDVALRCDPISGHVSLFWYQQALGQGPEFLTYFQNEAQLDKSGLPSDRFFAERPEGSVSTLKIQRTQQEDSAVYLCASSFTGVGGYTFGSGTRLTVV.

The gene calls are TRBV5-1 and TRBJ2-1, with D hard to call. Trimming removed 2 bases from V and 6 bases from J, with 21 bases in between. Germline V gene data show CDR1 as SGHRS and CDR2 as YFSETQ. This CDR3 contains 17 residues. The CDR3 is CASSFSPSSPRGNEQFF. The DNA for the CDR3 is TGCGCCAGCAGCTTCTCCCCAAGCAGCCCTCGAGGCAATGAGCAGTTCTTC. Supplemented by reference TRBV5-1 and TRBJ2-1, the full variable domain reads KAGVTQTPRYLIKTRGQQVTLSCSPISGHRSVSWYQQTPGQGLQFLFEYFSETQRNKGNFPGRFSGRQFSNSRSEMNVSTLELGDSALYLCASSFSPSSPRGNEQFFGPGTRLTVL.

CDR3 nucleotide sequence: TGTGCCAGCAGCTTAGGACAGGGGGCGAGCAATCAGCCCCAGCATTTT. It codes for CASSLGQGASNQPQHF. The genes are TRBV7-9 and TRBJ1-5; TRBD1 matches at 10 bases. From germline, CDR1 is SEHNR and CDR2 FQNEAQ (reference sequence). The CDR3 is 16 residues long. Germline trimming cut 1 base from V and 1 base from J; bases unmatched to any gene: 1. The full variable domain, its missing parts supplied by reference TRBV7-9 and TRBJ1-5, is DTGVSQNPRHKITKRGQNVTFRCDPISEHNRLYWYRQTLGQGPEFLTYFQNEAQLEKSRLLSDRFSAERPKGSFSTLEIQRTEQGDSAMYLCASSLGQGASNQPQHFGDGTRLSIL.

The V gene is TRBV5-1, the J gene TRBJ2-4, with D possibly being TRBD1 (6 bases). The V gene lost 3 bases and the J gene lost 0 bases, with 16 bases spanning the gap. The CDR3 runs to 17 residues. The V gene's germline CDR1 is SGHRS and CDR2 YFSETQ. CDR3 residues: CASSWGPGQIAKNIQYF. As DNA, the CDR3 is TGCGCCAGCAGCTGGGGCCCGGGACAAATAGCCAAAAACATTCAGTACTTC.

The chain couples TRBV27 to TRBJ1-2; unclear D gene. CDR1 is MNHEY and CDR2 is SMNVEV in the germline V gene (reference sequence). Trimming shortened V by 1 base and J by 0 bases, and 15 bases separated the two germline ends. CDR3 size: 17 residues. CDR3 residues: CASSLYGYSGANYGYTF. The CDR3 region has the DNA TGTGCCAGCAGTTTATACGGATACTCCGGAGCTAACTATGGCTACACCTTC.

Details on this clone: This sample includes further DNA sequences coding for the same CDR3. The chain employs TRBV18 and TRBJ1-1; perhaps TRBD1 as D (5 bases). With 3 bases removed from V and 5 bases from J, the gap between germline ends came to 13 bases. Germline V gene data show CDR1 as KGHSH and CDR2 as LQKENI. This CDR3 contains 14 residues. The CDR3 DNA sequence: TGTGCCAGCTCACCCCAGGGCAGCGGGACTGAAGCTTTCTTT. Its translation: CASSPQGSGTEAFF.

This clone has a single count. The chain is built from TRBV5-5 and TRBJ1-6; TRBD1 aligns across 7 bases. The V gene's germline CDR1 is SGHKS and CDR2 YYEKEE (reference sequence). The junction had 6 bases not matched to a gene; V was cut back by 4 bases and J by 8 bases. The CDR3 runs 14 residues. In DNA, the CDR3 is TGTGCCAGCAGCATGCCGGGACAGCATTCACCCCTCCACTTT. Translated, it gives CASSMPGQHSPLHF. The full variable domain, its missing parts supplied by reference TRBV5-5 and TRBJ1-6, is DAGVTQSPTHLIKTRGQQVTLRCSPISGHKSVSWYQQVLGQGPQFIFQYYEKEERGRGNFPDRFSARQFPNYSSELNVNALLLGDSALYLCASSMPGQHSPLHFGNGTRLTVT.

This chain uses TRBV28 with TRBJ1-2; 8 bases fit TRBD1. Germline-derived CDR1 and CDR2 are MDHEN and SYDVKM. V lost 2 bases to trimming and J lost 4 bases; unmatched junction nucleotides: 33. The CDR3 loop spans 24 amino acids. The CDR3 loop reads CASSLPGASRTGFNRVGAGYGYTF. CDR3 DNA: TGTGCCAGCAGTTTACCTGGGGCGTCACGGACAGGGTTTAATAGGGTCGGAGCGGGCTATGGCTACACCTTC.

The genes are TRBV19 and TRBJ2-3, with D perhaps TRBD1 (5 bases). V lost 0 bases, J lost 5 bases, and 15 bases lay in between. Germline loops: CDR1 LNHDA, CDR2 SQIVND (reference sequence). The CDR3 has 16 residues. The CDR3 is CASSIEGLAGQDTQYF. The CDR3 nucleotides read TGTGCCAGTAGTATAGAGGGCCTCGCAGGGCAAGATACGCAGTATTTT.

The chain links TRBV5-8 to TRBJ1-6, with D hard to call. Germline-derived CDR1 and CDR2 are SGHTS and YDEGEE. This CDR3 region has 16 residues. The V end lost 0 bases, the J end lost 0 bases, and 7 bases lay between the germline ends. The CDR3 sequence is CASSLGESSYNSPLHF. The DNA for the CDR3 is TGTGCCAGCAGCTTGGGGGAGAGCTCCTATAATTCACCCCTCCACTTT.

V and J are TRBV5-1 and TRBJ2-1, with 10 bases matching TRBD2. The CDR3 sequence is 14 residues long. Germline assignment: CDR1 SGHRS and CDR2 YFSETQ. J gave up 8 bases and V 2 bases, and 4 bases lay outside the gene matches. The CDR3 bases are TGCGCCAGCAGCTTTCTAGCGGGGGTGGATGAGCAGTTCTTC. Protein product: CASSFLAGVDEQFF. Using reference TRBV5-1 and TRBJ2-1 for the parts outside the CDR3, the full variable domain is KAGVTQTPRYLIKTRGQQVTLSCSPISGHRSVSWYQQTPGQGLQFLFEYFSETQRNKGNFPGRFSGRQFSNSRSEMNVSTLELGDSALYLCASSFLAGVDEQFFGPGTRLTVL.

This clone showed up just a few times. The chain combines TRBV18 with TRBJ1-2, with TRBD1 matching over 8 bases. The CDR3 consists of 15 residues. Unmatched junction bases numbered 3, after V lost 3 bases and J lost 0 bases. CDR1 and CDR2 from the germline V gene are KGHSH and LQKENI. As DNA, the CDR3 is TGTGCCAGCTCACCGGGACAGGAGACTAACTATGGCTACACCTTC. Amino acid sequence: CASSPGQETNYGYTF.

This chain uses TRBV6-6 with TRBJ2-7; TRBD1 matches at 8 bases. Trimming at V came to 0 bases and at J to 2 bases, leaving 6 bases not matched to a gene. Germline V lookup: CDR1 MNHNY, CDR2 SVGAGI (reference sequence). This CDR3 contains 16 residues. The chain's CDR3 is CASSYSDRAETYEQYF. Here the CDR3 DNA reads TGTGCCAGCAGTTACTCGGACAGGGCGGAGACCTACGAGCAGTACTTC.

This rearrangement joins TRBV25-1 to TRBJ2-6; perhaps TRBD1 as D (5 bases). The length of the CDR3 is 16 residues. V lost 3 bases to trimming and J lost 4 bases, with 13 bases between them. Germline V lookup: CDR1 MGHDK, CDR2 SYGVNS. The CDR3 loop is CASSDSGYSGANVLTF. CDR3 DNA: TGTGCCAGCAGTGATTCAGGGTATTCCGGGGCCAACGTCCTGACTTTC.

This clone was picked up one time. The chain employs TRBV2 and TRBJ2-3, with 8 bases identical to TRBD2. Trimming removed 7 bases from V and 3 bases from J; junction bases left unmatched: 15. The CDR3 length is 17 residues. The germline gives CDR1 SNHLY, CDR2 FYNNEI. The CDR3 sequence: CASKEIAGLSGTDTQYF. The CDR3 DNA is TGTGCCAGCAAGGAAATAGCGGGGCTCAGTGGAACAGATACGCAGTATTTT. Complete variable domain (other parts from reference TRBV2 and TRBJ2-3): EPEVTQTPSHQVTQMGQEVILRCVPISNHLYFYWYRQILGQKVEFLVSFYNNEISEKSEIFDDQFSVERPDGSNFTLKIRSTKLEDSAMYFCASKEIAGLSGTDTQYFGPGTRLTVL.

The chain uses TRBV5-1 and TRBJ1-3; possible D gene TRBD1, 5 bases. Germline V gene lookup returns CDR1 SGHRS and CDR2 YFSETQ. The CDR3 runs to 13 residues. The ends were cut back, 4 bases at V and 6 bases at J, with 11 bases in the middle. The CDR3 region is CASSQDNINTIYF. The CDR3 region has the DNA TGCGCCAGCAGCCAGGACAACATAAACACCATATATTTT.

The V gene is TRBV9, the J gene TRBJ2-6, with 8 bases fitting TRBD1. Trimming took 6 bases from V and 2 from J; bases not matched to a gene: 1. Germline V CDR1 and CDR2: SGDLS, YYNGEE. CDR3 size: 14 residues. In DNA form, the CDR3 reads TGTGCCAGCAAACAGGGGGCTGGGGCCAACGTCCTGACTTTC. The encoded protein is CASKQGAGANVLTF.

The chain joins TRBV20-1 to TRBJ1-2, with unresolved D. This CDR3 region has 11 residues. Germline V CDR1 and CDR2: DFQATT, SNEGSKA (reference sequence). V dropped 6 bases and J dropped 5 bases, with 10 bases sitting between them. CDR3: CSAELRYGYTF. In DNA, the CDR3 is TGCAGTGCGGAGCTACGGTATGGCTACACCTTC.

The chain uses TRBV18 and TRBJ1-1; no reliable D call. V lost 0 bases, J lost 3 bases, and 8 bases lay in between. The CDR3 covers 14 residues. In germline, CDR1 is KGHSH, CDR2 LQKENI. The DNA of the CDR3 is TGTGCCAGCTCACCACCAAACGGGGACACTGAAGCTTTCTTT. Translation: CASSPPNGDTEAFF.

CDR3 coding DNA: TGTGCCACTCGAAGGGGGGGGAACACTGAAGCTTTCTTT. This codes for CATRRGGNTEAFF. J is TRBJ1-1 and V is TRBV19, with D maybe TRBD1 (6 bases). Germline loops: CDR1 LNHDA, CDR2 SQIVND (reference sequence). This CDR3 region has 13 residues. Trimming took 10 bases from V and 1 from J, leaving 13 bases between them.

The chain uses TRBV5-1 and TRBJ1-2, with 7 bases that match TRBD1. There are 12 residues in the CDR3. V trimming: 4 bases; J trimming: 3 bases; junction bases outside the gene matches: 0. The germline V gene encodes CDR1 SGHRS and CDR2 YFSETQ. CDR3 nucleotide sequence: TGCGCCAGCAGCGGACAGGACTATGGCTACACCTTC. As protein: CASSGQDYGYTF.

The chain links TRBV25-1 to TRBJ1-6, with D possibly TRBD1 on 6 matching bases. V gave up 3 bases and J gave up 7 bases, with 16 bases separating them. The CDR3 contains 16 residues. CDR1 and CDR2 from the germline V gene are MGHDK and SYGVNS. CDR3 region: CASSDLQGLSNSPLHF. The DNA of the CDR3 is TGTGCCAGCAGTGATCTACAGGGTTTGAGCAATTCACCCCTCCACTTT.

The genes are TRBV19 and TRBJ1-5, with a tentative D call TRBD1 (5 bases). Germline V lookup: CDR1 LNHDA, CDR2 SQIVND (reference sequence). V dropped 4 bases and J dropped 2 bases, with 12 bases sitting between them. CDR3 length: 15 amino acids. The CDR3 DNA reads TGTGCCAGTAGTAAACAGGCTAGCGGCAATCAGCCCCAGCATTTT. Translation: CASSKQASGNQPQHF.

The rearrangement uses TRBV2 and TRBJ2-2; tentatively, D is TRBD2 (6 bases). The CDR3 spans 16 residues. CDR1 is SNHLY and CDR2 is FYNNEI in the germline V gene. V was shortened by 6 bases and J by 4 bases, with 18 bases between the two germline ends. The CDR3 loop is CASRLRGMGTTGELFF. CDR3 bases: TGTGCCAGCAGGCTCCGGGGGATGGGGACCACCGGGGAGCTGTTTTTT.

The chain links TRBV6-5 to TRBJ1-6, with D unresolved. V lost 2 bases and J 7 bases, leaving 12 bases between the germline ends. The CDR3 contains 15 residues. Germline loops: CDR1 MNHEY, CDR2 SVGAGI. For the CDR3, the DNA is TGTGCCAGCAGTTACGTGGGAGGAAGGAATTCACCCCTCCACTTT. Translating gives CASSYVGGRNSPLHF.

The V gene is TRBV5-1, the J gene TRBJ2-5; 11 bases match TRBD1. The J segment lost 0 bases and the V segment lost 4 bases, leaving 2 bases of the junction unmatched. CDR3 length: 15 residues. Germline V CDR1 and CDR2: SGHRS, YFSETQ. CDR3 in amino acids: CASSRGQGDQETQYF. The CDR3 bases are TGCGCCAGCAGCAGGGGACAGGGGGACCAAGAGACCCAGTACTTC.

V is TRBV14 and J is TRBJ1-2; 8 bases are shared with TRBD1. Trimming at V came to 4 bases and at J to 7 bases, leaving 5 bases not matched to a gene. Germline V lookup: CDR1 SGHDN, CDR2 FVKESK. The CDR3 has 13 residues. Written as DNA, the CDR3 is TGTGCCAGCAGCCCCGGACAGGGTGCTGGCTACACCTTC. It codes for CASSPGQGAGYTF.

CDR3 in DNA: TGCGCCAGCAGCTCCAGTTCTAGCGGATCTACCTACGAGCAGTACTTC. Amino acid sequence: CASSSSSSGSTYEQYF. The chain links TRBV5-1 to TRBJ2-7; 7 bases line up with TRBD2. V lost 3 bases and J lost 2; bases outside the gene matches: 11. The CDR3 is 16 amino acids. CDR1 and CDR2 (germline): SGHRS, YFSETQ.